The 7 T cell receptor beta chains listed next were all sequenced from one sample in a study of tumor-infiltrating lymphocytes in primary liver carcinoma. From unsorted bulk tissue weighing roughly 17-31 mg, DNA and RNA were co-extracted. Reverse transcription of approximately 520 ng total RNA with a constant-region primer produced TCR beta cDNA. ARM-PCR, slightly modified, supplied the TCR beta libraries through three nested multiplex PCR rounds. Use of TRBV1-TRBV30 forward primers with a C-beta reverse primer characterized the first two PCR rounds, which lasted ten to eleven cycles each. TCRdb redid the calling of the multiplex PCR reads with MiXCR, one entry per CDR3 protein. The sample lists roughly 190,000 distinct CDR3 sequences, just under 85% seen once, with around 18% in the top ten. The material sequenced was tumor tissue from primary liver carcinoma. Receptors were obtained from a man in his forties with primary liver carcinoma and hepatitis B virus infection.

A remark on this clonotype: A clone one base away is much larger, so this may be a read error. CDR3 sequence: CASSSSGQSLDTQYF. As DNA, the CDR3 is TGTGCCAGCAGTTCCTCGGGACAGAGTCTAGATACGCAGTATTTT. The chain joins TRBV28 to TRBJ2-3; 7 bases align to TRBD1. The CDR3 loop spans 15 amino acids. V dropped 4 bases and J dropped 5; count of bases not matched to a gene: 9. CDR1 MDHEN and CDR2 SYDVKM come from the germline V gene.

On this clonotype itself: Given a much more abundant clone one base away, this may be a read error. The V and J genes are TRBV7-9 and TRBJ2-5; no firm D call. CDR1 is SEHNR and CDR2 is FQNEAQ in the germline V gene (reference sequence). This CDR3 spans 12 amino acids. CDR3 residues: CTSSIPSETQYF. In DNA form, the CDR3 reads TGTACCAGCAGCATCCCAAGCGAGACCCAGTACTTC.

Remarks on this clonotype: This sequence may be a read error, since a much larger clone differs from it by one base. The rearrangement joins TRBV7-9 to TRBJ2-1; the D gene is possibly TRBD2 (6 bases). CDR1 is SEHNR and CDR2 is FQNEAQ in the germline V gene (reference sequence). The CDR3 covers 16 residues. CDR3 in DNA: TGTACCAGCAGCCCCCCGGGAGCACCTTCCTACAATGAGCAGTTCTTC. Protein product: CTSSPPGAPSYNEQFF. Supplemented by reference TRBV7-9 and TRBJ2-1, the full variable domain reads DTGVSQNPRHKITKRGQNVTFRCDPISEHNRLYWYRQTLGQGPEFLTYFQNEAQLEKSRLLSDRFSAERPKGSFSTLEIQRTEQGDSAMYLCTSSPPGAPSYNEQFFGPGTRLTVL.

The sample holds a few counts of this clonotype. The chain uses TRBV7-9 and TRBJ2-3, with 11 bases matching TRBD2. V dropped 5 bases and J dropped 1; count of bases not matched to a gene: 14. Per germline, CDR1 SEHNR and CDR2 FQNEAQ (reference sequence). The CDR3 is 19 residues long. The chain's CDR3 is CASSQSLAGGRIRTDTQYF. As DNA, the CDR3 is TGTGCCAGCAGCCAAAGCCTAGCGGGAGGACGAATCCGCACAGATACGCAGTATTTT.

In its sample, this clonotype was seen once. Without the conserved terminal phenylalanine or tryptophan, this CDR3 likely stems from a read error. The DNA is left out, because the CDR3 cannot be placed on it with certainty; the CDR3 is given as TCRdb lists it. The chain has TRBV29-1 and TRBJ2-2; TRBD1, the table's D call, lacks a check against the DNA. The CDR3 region is 14 residues in length, termini included. The germline gives CDR1 SQVTM, CDR2 ANQGSEA. CDR3 sequence: CSAQGQGNTGEMFS.

On this clonotype itself: A read error is possible here, since a much larger clone lies one base away. This chain links TRBV30 with TRBJ1-2, with unresolved D. Per the germline V gene, CDR1 is GTSNPN and CDR2 is SVGIG (reference sequence). CDR3 length equals 13 residues. CDR3 coding DNA: TGTGTCGCGGATTTGGTGCTGGACTATGGCTACACCTTC. Translation gives CVADLVLDYGYTF.

Regarding this clonotype: Lacking the conserved final phenylalanine or tryptophan, this CDR3 likely reflects a read error. The rearrangement joins TRBV30 to TRBJ2-3; no clear D gene. The germline gives CDR1 GTSNPN, CDR2 SVGIG (reference sequence). This CDR3 spans 13 amino acids. V lost 2 bases and J 4 bases, leaving 10 bases between the germline ends. Here the CDR3 DNA reads TGTGCCTGGAGTCCCATGGCATCAGATACGCAGTATTCT. It codes for CAWSPMASDTQYS.